Sequencing of this T cell receptor beta chain was carried out in a study of cytomegalovirus exposure and HLA in healthy donors. It was with 60 Vbeta and 13 Jbeta primers that the PCR ran. In the source study's methods: As a later analysis found, there were 82 million or so unique TCR beta chains, of which roughly 11 million were shared. Assay used: immunoSEQ multiplex PCR; TCRdb lists only in-frame clones, some missing. Clonal size and the V and J genes are those of that table, whereas D and trimming came from the DNA. The table includes about 100,000 clones, approximately 79% detected once. The CDR3 is made up of 16 amino acids. Germline CDR1 SGHNT, CDR2 YYREEE (reference sequence). V lost 0 bases and J lost 5, with 18 bases in between. All donors participated as healthy donors of bone marrow.

The sequence was collected from a woman aged 35 to 49 in good health and CMV-seropositive. Source material: PBMCs. The chain employs TRBV5-4 and TRBJ2-7; TRBD2 might be the D (5 bases). The CDR3 here is CASSLEPGEGINEQYF. Written as DNA, the CDR3 is TGTGCCAGCAGCTTGGAACCCGGCGAGGGTATAAACGAGCAGTACTTC. The full variable domain, rest sourced from reference TRBV5-4 and TRBJ2-7, is ETGVTQSPTHLIKTRGQQVTLRCSSQSGHNTVSWYQQALGQGPQFIFQYYREEENGRGNFPPRFSGLQFPNYSSELNVNALELDDSALYLCASSLEPGEGINEQYFGPGTRLTVT.